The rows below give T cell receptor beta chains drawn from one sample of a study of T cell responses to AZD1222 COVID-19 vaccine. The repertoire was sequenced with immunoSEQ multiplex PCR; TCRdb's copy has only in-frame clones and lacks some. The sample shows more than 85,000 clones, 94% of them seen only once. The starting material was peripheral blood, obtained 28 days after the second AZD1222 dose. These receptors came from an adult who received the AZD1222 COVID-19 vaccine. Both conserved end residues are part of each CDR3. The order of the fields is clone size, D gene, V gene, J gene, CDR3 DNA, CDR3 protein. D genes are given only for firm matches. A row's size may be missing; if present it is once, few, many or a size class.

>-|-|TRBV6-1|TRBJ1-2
TGTGCCAGCAGTGAAAGGGCAGACTTCTATGGCTACACCTTC
CASSERADFYGYTF
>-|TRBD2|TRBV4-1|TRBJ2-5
TGCGCCAGCAGCTCACAAGCGGCTAGCGGAGCGGGGGAGACCCAGTACTTC
CASSSQAASGAGETQYF
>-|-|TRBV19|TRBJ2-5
TGTGCCAGTAGTATGGAAATCGGGGCACAAGAGACCCAGTACTTC
CASSMEIGAQETQYF
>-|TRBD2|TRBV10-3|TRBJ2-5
TGTGCCATCAGTGAGTCGAAGGCCCTAGCGGGGAGACCACAAGAGACCCAGTACTTC
CAISESKALAGRPQETQYF
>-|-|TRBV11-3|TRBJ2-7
TGTGCCAGCAGCTGCCCAGAGGGACGGCGCTCCTACGAGCAGTACTTC
CASSCPEGRRSYEQYF
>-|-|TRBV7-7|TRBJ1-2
TGTGCCATCCTGAACGCGAACTATGGCTACACCTTC
CAILNANYGYTF
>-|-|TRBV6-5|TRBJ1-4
TGTGCCAGCATACAGGGCGGGTACGGAGAAAAACTGTTTTTT
CASIQGGYGEKLFF
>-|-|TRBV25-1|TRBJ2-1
TGTGCCAGCAGTGAACAAGGACAGATTAAGGGTGAGCAGTTCTTC
CASSEQGQIKGEQFF
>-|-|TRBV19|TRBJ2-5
TGTGCCAGTAAAACGGGTCAGACCCAGTACTTC
CASKTGQTQYF
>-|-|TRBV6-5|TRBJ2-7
TGTGCCAGCAGTTCCTCAACTGAGGTTCGGTACTTC
CASSSSTEVRYF
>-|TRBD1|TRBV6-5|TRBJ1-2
TGTGCCAGCAGTAGGGACAGCCACCTCTATGGCTACACCTTC
CASSRDSHLYGYTF
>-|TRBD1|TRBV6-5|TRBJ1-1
TGTGCCAGCATCAAACAGGGGCGGGCTGAAGCTTTCTTT
CASIKQGRAEAFF
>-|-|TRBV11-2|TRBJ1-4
TGTGCCAGCAGCTTAACTCAGGCGTACAATGAAAAACTGTTTTTT
CASSLTQAYNEKLFF
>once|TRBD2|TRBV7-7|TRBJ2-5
TGTGCCAGCAGCTTAGGGACTAGCAGGGAGACCCAGTACTTC
CASSLGTSRETQYF
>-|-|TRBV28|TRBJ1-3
TGTGCCAGCAGGGCAGGAGGTGGAAACACCATATATTTT
CASRAGGGNTIYF